The 10 T cell receptor beta chains presented below share a single source sample, sequenced in a study of CD8+CD57+ T cells in acquired aplastic anemia. All patients picked for sequencing had shown, by flow cytometry, an expansion of CD8+CD57+ cells. For CDR3 and TCR beta VDJ profiling, genomic DNA was the template used. TCRdb called the reads again in MiXCR, with one record for every CDR3 protein. Seen here are some 98,000 distinct CDR3 sequences, 55% to 75% observed once, and the top ten hold around three fifths. Sequenced sample: sorted CD4+, CD8+, or CD8+CD57+ T cells (not recorded which) from PBMCs. The receptors come from a human donor with aplastic anemia.

V is TRBV19 and J is TRBJ1-1; tentatively, D is TRBD1 (6 bases). Germline CDR1 is LNHDA and CDR2 is SQIVND (reference sequence). V shed 5 bases and J shed 1 base, with 20 bases lying between them. CDR3 size: 17 residues. CDR3 coding DNA: TGTGCCAGTAGTCCCGAAGGACAGCTACGACGGAACACTGAAGCTTTCTTT. Encoded protein: CASSPEGQLRRNTEAFF.

DNA of the CDR3: TGTGCCAGCAGTGAGACAGCGGGGGGTTCAGATACGCAGTATTTT. Protein product: CASSETAGGSDTQYF. The chain joins TRBV6-4 to TRBJ2-3; TRBD2 matches at 9 bases. The CDR3 covers 15 residues. Losses at the gene ends were 3 bases for V and 4 bases for J; bases not matched to a gene: 5. Germline V gives CDR1 MRHNA, CDR2 SNTAGT.

V is TRBV10-1 and J is TRBJ2-7; D is undetermined. The CDR3 totals 13 residues. CDR1 is WNHNN, CDR2 SYGVQD, per germline (reference sequence). Trimming shortened V by 3 bases and J by 0 bases, and 6 bases separated the two germline ends. The CDR3 coding sequence is TGCGCCAGCAGTGACGACCTCTCCTACGAGCAGTACTTC. Translated: CASSDDLSYEQYF.

This chain links TRBV15 with TRBJ2-7, with 12 bases lining up with TRBD1. Germline loops: CDR1 LNHNV, CDR2 YYDKDF (reference sequence). This CDR3 region has 16 residues. Unmatched junction bases numbered 12, after V lost 5 bases and J lost 7 bases. CDR3 DNA sequence: TGTGCCACCAGCCACGGCGCGGGACAGGGGGCCGGTGAGCAGTACTTC. Translating it yields CATSHGAGQGAGEQYF. The full variable domain, with the rest looked up from reference TRBV15 and TRBJ2-7, is DAMVIQNPRYQVTQFGKPVTLSCSQTLNHNVMYWYQQKSSQAPKLLFHYYDKDFNNEADTPDNFQSRRPNTSFCFLDIRSPGLGDTAMYLCATSHGAGQGAGEQYFGPGTRLTVT.

Ten or more counts support this clonotype. This chain links TRBV5-1 with TRBJ2-5, with 9 bases aligning to TRBD2. This CDR3 is built from 15 residues. The trim removed 5 bases at V and 2 bases at J, leaving 7 bases unmatched. CDR1 SGHRS and CDR2 YFSETQ come from the germline V gene. This chain's CDR3 is CASSPGTSTQETQYF. CDR3 bases: TGCGCCAGCAGTCCCGGGACTAGCACGCAAGAGACCCAGTACTTC.

In regard to this clonotype: Sequence at one end of the junction differs from germline and may be a read error. V is TRBV12-3 or TRBV12-4 and J is TRBJ2-1; the match to TRBD1 covers 10 bases. The CDR3 extends over 11 amino acids. CDR3 DNA: TGTGCCAGCAGCCGTAGACAGGGGGCAGACTTC. Protein sequence: CASSRRQGADF.

The rearrangement uses TRBV19 and TRBJ2-3; 9 bases fit TRBD2. V was pared by 10 bases and J by 1 base, with 3 bases of the junction left unmatched. CDR3 length: 13 residues. Germline lookup yields CDR1 LNHDA and CDR2 SQIVND (reference sequence). CDR3 region: CATLAGGTDTQYF. The CDR3 nucleotides are TGTGCCACCTTAGCGGGAGGCACAGATACGCAGTATTTT.

V gene TRBV24-1 combines with J gene TRBJ1-2; weak D call: TRBD1 (6 bases). Looked up from germline, CDR1 is KGHDR and CDR2 is SFDVKD. This CDR3 contains 13 residues. With 5 bases removed from V and 6 bases from J, the gap between germline ends came to 12 bases. For the CDR3, the DNA is TGTGCCACCAGTGCCAACAGGGATCATGGCTACACCTTC. Encoded protein: CATSANRDHGYTF.

The chain uses TRBV19 and TRBJ1-2; maybe TRBD1 (6 bases). Germline loops: CDR1 LNHDA, CDR2 SQIVND (reference sequence). The V end lost 6 bases, the J end lost 5 bases, and 19 bases lay between the germline ends. This CDR3 region has 15 residues. CDR3 protein: CASRNLQGRSYGYTF. The DNA for the CDR3 is TGTGCCAGTAGGAATCTACAGGGTCGGAGTTATGGCTACACCTTC.

As concerns this clonotype: Sequence at one end of the junction differs from germline and may be a read error. This rearrangement joins TRBV7-9 to TRBJ2-7, with TRBD2 matching 7 bases. The CDR3 loop spans 13 amino acids. Germline CDR1 and CDR2: SEHNR and FQNEAQ (reference sequence). CDR3 bases: TGTGCCAGCAGCCATTCCGGCGCGCGTGCGGGAGACTTC. Its translation: CASSHSGARAGDF.